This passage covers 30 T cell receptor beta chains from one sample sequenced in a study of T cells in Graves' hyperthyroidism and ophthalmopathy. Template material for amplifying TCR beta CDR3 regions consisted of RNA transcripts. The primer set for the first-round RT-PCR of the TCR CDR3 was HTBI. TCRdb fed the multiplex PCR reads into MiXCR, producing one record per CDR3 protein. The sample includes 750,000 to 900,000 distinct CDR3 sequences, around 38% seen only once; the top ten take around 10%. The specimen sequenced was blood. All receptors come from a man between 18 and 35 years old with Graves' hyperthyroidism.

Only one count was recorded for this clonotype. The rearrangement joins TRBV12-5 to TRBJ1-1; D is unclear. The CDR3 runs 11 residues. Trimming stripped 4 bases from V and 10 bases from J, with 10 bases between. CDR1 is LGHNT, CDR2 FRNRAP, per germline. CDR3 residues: CASGSLAPAFF. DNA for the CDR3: TGTGCTAGTGGTTCCCTGGCTCCAGCTTTCTTT. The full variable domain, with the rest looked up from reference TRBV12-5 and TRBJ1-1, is DARVTQTPRHKVTEMGQEVTMRCQPILGHNTVFWYRQTMMQGLELLAYFRNRAPLDDSGMPKDRFSAEMPDATLATLKIQPSEPRDSAVYFCASGSLAPAFFGQGTRLTVV.

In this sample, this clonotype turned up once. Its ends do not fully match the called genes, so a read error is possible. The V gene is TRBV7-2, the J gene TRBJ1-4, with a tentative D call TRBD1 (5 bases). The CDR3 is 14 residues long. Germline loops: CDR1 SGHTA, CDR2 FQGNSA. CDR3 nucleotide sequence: TGCGCCAGCAGCCCACCGGGACGCGTGGAAAAACTGTTTTTT. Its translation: CASSPPGRVEKLFF.

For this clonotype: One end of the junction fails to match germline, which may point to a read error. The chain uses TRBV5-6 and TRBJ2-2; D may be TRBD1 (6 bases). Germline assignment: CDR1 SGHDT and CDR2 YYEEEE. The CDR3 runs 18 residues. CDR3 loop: CASRSNMGHQGATEELFF. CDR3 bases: TGTGCCAGCAGATCTAACATGGGACACCAAGGAGCCACCGAGGAGCTGTTTTTT.

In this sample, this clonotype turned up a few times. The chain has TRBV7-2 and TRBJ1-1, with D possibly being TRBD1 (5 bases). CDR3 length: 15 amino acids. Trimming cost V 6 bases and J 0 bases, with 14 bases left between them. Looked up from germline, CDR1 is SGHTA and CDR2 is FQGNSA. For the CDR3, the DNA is TGTGCCAGCAGACCTGACAGTGGGATGAACACTGAAGCTTTCTTT. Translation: CASRPDSGMNTEAFF.

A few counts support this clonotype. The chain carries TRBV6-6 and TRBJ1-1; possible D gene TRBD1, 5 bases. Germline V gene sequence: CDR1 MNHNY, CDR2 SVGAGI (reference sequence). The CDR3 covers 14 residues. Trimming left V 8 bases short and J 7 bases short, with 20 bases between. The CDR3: CASERDPGRGEAFF. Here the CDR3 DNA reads TGTGCCAGCGAGAGGGACCCGGGTCGAGGTGAAGCTTTCTTT.

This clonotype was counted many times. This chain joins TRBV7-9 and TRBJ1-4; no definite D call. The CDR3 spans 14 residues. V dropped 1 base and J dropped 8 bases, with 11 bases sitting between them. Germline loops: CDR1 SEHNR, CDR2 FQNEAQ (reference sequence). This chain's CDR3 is CASSLDGESEKLFF. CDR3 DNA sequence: TGTGCCAGCAGCTTAGACGGGGAAAGCGAAAAACTGTTTTTT.

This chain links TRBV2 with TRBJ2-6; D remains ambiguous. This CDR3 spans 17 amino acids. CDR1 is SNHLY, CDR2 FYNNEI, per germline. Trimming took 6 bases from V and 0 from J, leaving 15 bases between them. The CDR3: CASRPRRHLSGANVLTF. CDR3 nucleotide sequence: TGTGCCAGCAGACCCCGTAGACACCTCTCTGGGGCCAACGTCCTGACTTTC.

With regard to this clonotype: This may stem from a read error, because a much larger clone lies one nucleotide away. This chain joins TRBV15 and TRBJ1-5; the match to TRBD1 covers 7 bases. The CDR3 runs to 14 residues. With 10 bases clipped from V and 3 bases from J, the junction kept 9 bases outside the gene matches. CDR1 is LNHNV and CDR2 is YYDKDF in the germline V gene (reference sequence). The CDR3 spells CAMLGTANNQPQHF. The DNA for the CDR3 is TGTGCCATGTTAGGGACAGCAAACAATCAGCCCCAGCATTTT.

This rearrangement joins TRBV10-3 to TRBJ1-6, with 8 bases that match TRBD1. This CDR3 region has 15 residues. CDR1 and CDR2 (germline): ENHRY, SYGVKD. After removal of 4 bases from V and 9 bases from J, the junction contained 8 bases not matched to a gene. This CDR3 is CAISVGGTGGSPLHF. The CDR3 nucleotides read TGTGCCATCAGTGTCGGGGGGACAGGCGGTTCACCCCTCCACTTT.

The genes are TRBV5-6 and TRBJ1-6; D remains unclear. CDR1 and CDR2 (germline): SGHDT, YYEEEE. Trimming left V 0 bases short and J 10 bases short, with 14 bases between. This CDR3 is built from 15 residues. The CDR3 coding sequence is TGTGCCAGCAGCTTGGTGGTGGAAGCGGACTCACCCCTCCACTTT. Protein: CASSLVVEADSPLHF.

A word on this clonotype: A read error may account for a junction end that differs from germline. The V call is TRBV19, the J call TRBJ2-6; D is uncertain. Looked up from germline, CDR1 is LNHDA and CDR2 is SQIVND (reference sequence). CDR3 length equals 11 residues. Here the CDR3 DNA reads TGTGCCAGTAGTAGTGTCTCGGATGAAGCTTTC. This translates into CASSSVSDEAF. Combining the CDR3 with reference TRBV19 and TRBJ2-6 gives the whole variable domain DGGITQSPKYLFRKEGQNVTLSCEQNLNHDAMYWYRQDPGQGLRLIYYSQIVNDFQKGDIAEGYSVSREKKESFPLTVTSAQKNPTAFYLCASSSVSDEAFGAGSRLTVL.

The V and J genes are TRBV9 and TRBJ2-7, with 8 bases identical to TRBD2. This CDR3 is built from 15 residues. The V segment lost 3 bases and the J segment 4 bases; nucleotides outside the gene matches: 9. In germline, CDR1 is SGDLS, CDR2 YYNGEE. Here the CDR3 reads CASSAGAGVGYEQYF. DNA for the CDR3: TGTGCCAGCAGCGCGGGAGCGGGAGTTGGTTACGAGCAGTACTTC.

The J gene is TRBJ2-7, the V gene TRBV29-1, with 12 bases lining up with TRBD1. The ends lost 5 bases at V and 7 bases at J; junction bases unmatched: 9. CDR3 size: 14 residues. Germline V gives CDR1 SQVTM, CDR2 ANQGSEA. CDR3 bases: TGCAGCGTTACGGGGGACAGGGGGCTACGGGAGCAGTACTTC. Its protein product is CSVTGDRGLREQYF.

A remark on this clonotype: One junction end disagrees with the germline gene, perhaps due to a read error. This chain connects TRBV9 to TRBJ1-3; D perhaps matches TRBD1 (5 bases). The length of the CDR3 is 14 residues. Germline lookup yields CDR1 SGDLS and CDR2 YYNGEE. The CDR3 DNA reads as TGTGCCAGCAGCGTACAGGGAGCTGGAAACGCCATATATTTT. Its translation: CASSVQGAGNAIYF.

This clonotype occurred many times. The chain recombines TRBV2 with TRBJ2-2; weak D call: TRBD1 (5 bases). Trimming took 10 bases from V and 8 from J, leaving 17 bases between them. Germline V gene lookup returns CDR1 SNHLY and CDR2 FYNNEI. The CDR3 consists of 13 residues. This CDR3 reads CAIAPTVRGELFF. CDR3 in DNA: TGTGCCATAGCCCCGACAGTTAGAGGGGAGCTGTTTTTT.

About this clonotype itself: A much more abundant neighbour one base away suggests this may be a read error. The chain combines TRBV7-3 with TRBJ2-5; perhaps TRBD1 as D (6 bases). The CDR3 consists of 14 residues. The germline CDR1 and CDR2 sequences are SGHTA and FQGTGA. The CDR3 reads CAGSLGPGVETQYF. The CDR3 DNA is TGTGCCGGCAGCTTAGGTCCAGGGGTAGAGACCCAGTACTTC.

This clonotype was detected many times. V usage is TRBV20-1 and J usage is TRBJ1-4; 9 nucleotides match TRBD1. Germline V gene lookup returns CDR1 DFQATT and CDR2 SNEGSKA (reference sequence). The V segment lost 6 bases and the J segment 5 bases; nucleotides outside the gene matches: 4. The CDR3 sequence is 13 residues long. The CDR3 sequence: CSALGQGNEKLFF. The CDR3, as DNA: TGCAGTGCGCTGGGACAGGGAAATGAAAAACTGTTTTTT.

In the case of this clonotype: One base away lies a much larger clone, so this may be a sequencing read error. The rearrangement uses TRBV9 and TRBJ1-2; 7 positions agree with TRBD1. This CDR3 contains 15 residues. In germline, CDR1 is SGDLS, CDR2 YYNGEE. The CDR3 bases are TGTGCCAGCAGCGTCCCAAGAGGGGGCATAGATGGCTACAGCTTC. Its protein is CASSVPRGGIDGYSF.

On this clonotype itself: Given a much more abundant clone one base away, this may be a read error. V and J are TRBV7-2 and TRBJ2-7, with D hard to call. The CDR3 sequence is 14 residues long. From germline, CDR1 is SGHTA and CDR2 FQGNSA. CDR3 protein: CASSLAAIYYGQYF. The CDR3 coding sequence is TGTGCCAGCAGCTTAGCGGCTATTTACTACGGGCAGTACTTC.

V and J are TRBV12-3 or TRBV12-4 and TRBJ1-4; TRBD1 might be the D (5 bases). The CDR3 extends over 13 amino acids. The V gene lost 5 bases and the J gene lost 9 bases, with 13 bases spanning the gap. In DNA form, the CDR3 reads TGTGCCAGCAGTCGGGACGGTCTGAAAAAACTGTTTTTT. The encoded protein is CASSRDGLKKLFF.

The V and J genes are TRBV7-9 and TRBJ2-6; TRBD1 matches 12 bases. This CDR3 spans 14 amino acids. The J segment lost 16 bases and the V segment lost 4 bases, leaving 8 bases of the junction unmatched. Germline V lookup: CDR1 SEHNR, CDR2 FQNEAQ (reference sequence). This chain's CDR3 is CASSSDRDRGQLTF. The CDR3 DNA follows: TGTGCCAGCAGCTCCGACCGGGACAGGGGGCAGCTGACTTTC.

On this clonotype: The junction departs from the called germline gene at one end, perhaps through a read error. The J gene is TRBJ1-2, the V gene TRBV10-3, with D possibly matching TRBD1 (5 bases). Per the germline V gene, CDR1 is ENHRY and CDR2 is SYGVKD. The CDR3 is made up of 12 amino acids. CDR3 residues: CAIGEAGTGYTF. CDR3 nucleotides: TGTGCCATCGGTGAGGCAGGGACTGGCTACACCTTC.

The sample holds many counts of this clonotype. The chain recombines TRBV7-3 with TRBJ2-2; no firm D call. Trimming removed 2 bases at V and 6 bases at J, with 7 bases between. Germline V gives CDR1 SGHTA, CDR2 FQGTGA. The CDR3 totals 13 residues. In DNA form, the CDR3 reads TGTGCCAGCAGCTTATCAGGCGCCGGGGAGCTGTTTTTT. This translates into CASSLSGAGELFF. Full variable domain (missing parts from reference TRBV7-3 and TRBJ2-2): GAGVSQTPSNKVTEKGKYVELRCDPISGHTALYWYRQSLGQGPEFLIYFQGTGAADDSGLPNDRFFAVRPEGSVSTLKIQRTERGDSAVYLCASSLSGAGELFFGEGSRLTVL.

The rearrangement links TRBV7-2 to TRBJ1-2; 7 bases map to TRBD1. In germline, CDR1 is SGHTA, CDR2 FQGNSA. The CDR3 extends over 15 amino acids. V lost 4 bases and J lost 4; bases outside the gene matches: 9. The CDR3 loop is CASSSPPGQIYGYTF. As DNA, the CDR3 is TGTGCCAGCAGCTCCCCACCGGGACAGATCTATGGCTACACCTTC.

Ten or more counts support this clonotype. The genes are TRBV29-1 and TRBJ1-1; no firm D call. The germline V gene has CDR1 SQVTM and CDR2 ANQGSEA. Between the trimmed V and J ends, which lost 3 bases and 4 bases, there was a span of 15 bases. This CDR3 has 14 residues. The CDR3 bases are TGCAGCGTTGACCTACCCGGGTCCGTCACTGAAGCTTTCTTT. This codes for CSVDLPGSVTEAFF.

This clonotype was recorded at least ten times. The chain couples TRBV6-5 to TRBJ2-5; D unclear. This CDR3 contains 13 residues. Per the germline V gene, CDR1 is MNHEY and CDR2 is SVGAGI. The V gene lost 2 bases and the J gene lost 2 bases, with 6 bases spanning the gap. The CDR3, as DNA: TGTGCCAGCAGTTACGCCATACAAGAGACCCAGTACTTC. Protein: CASSYAIQETQYF.

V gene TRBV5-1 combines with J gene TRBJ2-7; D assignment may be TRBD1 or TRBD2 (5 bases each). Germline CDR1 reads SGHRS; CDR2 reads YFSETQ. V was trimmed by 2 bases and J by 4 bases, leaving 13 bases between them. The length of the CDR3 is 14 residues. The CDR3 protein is CASSLGDGEYEQYF. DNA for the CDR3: TGCGCCAGCAGCTTAGGGGACGGCGAGTACGAGCAGTACTTC.

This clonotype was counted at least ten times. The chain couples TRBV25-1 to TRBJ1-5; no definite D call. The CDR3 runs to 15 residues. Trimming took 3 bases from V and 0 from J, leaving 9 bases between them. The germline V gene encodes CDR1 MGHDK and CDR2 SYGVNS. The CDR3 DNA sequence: TGTGCCAGCAGTGAGGAGGGATATAGCAATCAGCCCCAGCATTTT. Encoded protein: CASSEEGYSNQPQHF.

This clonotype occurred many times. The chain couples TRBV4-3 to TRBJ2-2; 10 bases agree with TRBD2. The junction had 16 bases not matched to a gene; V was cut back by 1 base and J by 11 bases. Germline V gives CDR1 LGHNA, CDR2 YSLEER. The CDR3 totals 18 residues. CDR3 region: CASSQVHPAGGAVGELFF. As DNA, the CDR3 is TGCGCCAGCAGCCAAGTACACCCAGCGGGAGGGGCGGTCGGAGAGCTGTTTTTT.

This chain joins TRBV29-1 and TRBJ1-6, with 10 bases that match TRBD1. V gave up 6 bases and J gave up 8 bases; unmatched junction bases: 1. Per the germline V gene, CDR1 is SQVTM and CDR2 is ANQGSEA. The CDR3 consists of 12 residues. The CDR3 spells CSVGTGDSPLHF. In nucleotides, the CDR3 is TGCAGCGTCGGGACAGGGGATTCACCCCTCCACTTT. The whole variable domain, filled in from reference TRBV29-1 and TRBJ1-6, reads SAVISQKPSRDICQRGTSLTIQCQVDSQVTMMFWYRQQPGQSLTLIATANQGSEATYESGFVIDKFPISRPNLTFSTLTVSNMSPEDSSIYLCSVGTGDSPLHFGNGTRLTVT.